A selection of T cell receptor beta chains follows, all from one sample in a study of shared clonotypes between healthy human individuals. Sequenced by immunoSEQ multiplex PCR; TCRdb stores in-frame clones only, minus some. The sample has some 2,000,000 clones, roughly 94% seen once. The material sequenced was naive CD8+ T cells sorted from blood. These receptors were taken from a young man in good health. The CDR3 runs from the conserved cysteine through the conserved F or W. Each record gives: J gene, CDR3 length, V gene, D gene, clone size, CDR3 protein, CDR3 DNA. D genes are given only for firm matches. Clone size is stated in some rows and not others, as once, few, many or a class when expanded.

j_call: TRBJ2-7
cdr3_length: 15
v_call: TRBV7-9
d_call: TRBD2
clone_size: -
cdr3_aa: CASSLAQGTNYEQYF
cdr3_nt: TGTGCCAGCAGCTTAGCGCAAGGGACTAACTACGAGCAGTACTTC

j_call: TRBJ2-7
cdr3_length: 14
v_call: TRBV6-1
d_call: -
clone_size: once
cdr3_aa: CASSAVGYDDEQYF
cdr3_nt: TGTGCCAGCAGCGCGGTAGGGTATGACGACGAGCAGTACTTC

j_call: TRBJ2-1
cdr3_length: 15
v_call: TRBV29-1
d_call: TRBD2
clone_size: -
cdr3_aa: CSVEGAGAPYNEQFF
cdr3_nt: TGCAGCGTTGAGGGAGCGGGGGCCCCCTACAATGAGCAGTTCTTC

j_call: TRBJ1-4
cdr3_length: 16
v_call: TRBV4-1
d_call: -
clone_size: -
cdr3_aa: CASSQDQAGGNEKLFF
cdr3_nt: TGCGCCAGCAGCCAAGATCAGGCAGGCGGTAATGAAAAACTGTTTTTT

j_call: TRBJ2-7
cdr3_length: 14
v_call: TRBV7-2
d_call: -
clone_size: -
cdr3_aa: CASSLVPGTYEQYF
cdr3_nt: TGTGCCAGCAGCTTAGTTCCAGGGACCTACGAGCAGTACTTC

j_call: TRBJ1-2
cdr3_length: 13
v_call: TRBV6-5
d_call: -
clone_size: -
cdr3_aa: CASSYSSVYGYTF
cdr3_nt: TGTGCCAGCAGTTACTCGAGTGTCTATGGCTACACCTTC

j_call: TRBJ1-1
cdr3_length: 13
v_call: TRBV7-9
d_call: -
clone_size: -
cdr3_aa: CASPRLGSTEAFF
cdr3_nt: TGTGCCAGCCCCAGGTTAGGGTCGACTGAAGCTTTCTTT

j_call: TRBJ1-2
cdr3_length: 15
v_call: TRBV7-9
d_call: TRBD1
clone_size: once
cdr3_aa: CASSLAGDRVIGYTF
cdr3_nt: TGTGCCAGCAGCTTAGCGGGGGACAGGGTGATTGGCTACACCTTC

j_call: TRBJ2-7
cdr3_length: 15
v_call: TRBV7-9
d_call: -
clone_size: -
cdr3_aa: CASSLTGQSVYEQYF
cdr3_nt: TGTGCCAGCAGCTTAACAGGACAGAGTGTCTACGAGCAGTACTTC

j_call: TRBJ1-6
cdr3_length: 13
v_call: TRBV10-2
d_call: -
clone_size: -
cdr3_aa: CASMAQWGSPLHF
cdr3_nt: TGCGCCAGCATGGCCCAGTGGGGGTCACCCCTCCACTTT

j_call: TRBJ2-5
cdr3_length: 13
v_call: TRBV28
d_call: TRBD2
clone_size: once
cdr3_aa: CASGRLAEETQYF
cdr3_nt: TGTGCCAGCGGGAGACTAGCGGAAGAGACCCAGTACTTC

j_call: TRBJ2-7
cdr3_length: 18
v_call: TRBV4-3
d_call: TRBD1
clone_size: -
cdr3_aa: CASSQERQGFALAYEQYF
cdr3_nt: TGCGCCAGCAGCCAAGAGAGACAGGGGTTTGCTCTGGCCTACGAGCAGTACTTC

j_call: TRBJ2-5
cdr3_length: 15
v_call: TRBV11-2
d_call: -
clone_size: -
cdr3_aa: CASSLDWSTDETQYF
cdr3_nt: TGTGCCAGCAGCTTAGATTGGTCGACGGATGAGACCCAGTACTTC

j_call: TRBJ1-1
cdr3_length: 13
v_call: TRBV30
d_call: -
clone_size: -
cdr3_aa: CAWSPAGNTEAFF
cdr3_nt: TGTGCCTGGAGCCCTGCGGGCAACACTGAAGCTTTCTTT

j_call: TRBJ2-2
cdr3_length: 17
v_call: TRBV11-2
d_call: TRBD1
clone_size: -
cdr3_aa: CASSLWPGGPNTGELFF
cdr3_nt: TGTGCCAGCAGCTTATGGCCAGGGGGCCCGAACACCGGGGAGCTGTTTTTT

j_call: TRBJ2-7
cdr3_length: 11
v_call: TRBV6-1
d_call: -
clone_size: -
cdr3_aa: CAIAEVYEQYF
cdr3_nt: TGTGCTATAGCGGAAGTATACGAGCAGTACTTC